This passage covers 10 T cell receptor beta chains from one sample sequenced in a study of CD8+ T cells in alopecia areata. RNA was extracted and reverse transcribed into cDNA as the sequencing template. TCRdb's table, derived via immunoSEQ multiplex PCR, lists solely in-frame clones and lacks some. The sample has about 94,000 clones; about two thirds are singletons. Documented treatment: oral pan-JAK inhibitor, 5-10 mg twice daily. The material was CD8+ T cells sorted from blood, obtained around week 42, from a patient treated with tofacitinib. These receptors were taken from a human donor with alopecia areata.

The genes are TRBV7-3 and TRBJ1-4, with unresolved D. Germline V gene sequence: CDR1 SGHTA, CDR2 FQGTGA. The CDR3 runs 14 residues. The V end lost 8 bases, the J end lost 3 bases, and 13 bases lay between the germline ends. CDR3 nucleotide sequence: TGTGCCAGCTTTAACAGCGCTCCTAATGAAAAACTGTTTTTT. Protein product: CASFNSAPNEKLFF.

The chain links TRBV21-1 to TRBJ2-7. TRBV21-1 constitutes a pseudogene. The CDR3 has 13 residues. The CDR3 DNA sequence: TGTGCCAGCAGCAAAGGAAGGTCCTACGAGCAGTACTTC. This gives the protein CASSKGRSYEQYF.

The chain recombines TRBV14 with TRBJ2-3, with 7 bases fitting TRBD2. The CDR3 contains 14 residues. Germline trimming cut 0 bases from V and 6 bases from J; bases unmatched to any gene: 3. The germline V gene has CDR1 SGHDN and CDR2 FVKESK. This CDR3 is CASSQDRGGDTQYF. CDR3 nucleotide sequence: TGTGCCAGCAGCCAAGACCGGGGAGGGGATACGCAGTATTTT.

This chain links TRBV6-5 with TRBJ2-6; D possibly corresponds to TRBD2 (5 bases). CDR3 size: 14 residues. Germline loops: CDR1 MNHEY, CDR2 SVGAGI. Trimming took 2 bases from V and 3 from J, leaving 5 bases between them. The DNA for the CDR3 is TGTGCCAGCAGTTACGGAGGTGGGGCCAACGTCCTGACTTTC. This translates into CASSYGGGANVLTF.

The chain combines TRBV18 with TRBJ2-1; D possibly uses TRBD1 or TRBD2 (5 bases each). V dropped 3 bases and J dropped 4 bases, with 10 bases sitting between them. The CDR3 loop spans 14 amino acids. Germline-derived CDR1 and CDR2 are KGHSH and LQKENI. The CDR3 loop reads CASSPPGPYNEQFF. The CDR3, as DNA: TGTGCCAGCTCACCCCCGGGGCCTTACAATGAGCAGTTCTTC.

CDR3 protein: CAWSEGGTQPQHF. The CDR3 region has the DNA TGTGCCTGGAGTGAGGGGGGGACTCAGCCCCAGCATTTT. V is TRBV30 and J is TRBJ1-5; TRBD1 might be the D (6 bases). Germline values: CDR1 GTSNPN, CDR2 SVGIG (reference sequence). V was pared by 1 base and J by 6 bases, with 10 bases between. CDR3 size: 13 residues. Filled out from reference TRBV30 and TRBJ1-5, the complete variable domain reads SQTIHQWPATLVQPVGSPLSLECTVEGTSNPNLYWYRQAAGRGLQLLFYSVGIGQISSEVPQNLSASRPQDRQFILSSKKLLLSDSGFYLCAWSEGGTQPQHFGDGTRLSIL.

This sequence joins TRBV19 and TRBJ2-7; 9 bases align to TRBD2. V lost 9 bases to trimming and J lost 4 bases; unmatched junction nucleotides: 7. The CDR3 loop spans 13 amino acids. The germline V gene has CDR1 LNHDA and CDR2 SQIVND (reference sequence). CDR3 region: CASAPGLAYEQYF. The CDR3 region has the DNA TGTGCCAGCGCCCCGGGACTAGCATACGAGCAGTACTTC.

The chain has TRBV5-1 and TRBJ2-7; TRBD1 agrees at 12 bases. Per the germline V gene, CDR1 is SGHRS and CDR2 is YFSETQ. V lost 4 bases and J lost 4; bases outside the gene matches: 12. The CDR3 is made up of 17 amino acids. The CDR3 DNA is TGCGCCAGCAGCCGTAACTATCGGGACAGGGGGCGTTACGAGCAGTACTTC. Encoded protein: CASSRNYRDRGRYEQYF.

Written as DNA, the CDR3 is TGTGCCAGCAGCTCCCCCAACCCGGGGGGCACATGGGGATACGAGCAGTACTTC. Translation: CASSSPNPGGTWGYEQYF. This chain links TRBV13 with TRBJ2-7, with D possibly TRBD2 on 7 matching bases. With 4 bases removed from V and 4 bases from J, the gap between germline ends came to 26 bases. Germline loops: CDR1 PRHDT, CDR2 FYEKMQ (reference sequence). The CDR3 has 18 residues.

The rearrangement joins TRBV11-1 to TRBJ2-7; 12 nucleotides align to TRBD1. Trimming took 4 bases from V and 2 from J; bases not matched to a gene: 0. Germline CDR1 is SGHAT and CDR2 is FQDESV (reference sequence). This CDR3 spans 14 amino acids. CDR3 sequence: CASSWDRGPYEQYF. CDR3 sequence (DNA): TGTGCCAGCAGCTGGGACAGGGGGCCCTACGAGCAGTACTTC.